This T cell receptor (beta chain) was found in a study of OX40 agonist ivuxolimab in advanced cancers. Study information: Given to patients was ivuxolimab, an agonistic anti-OX40 (CD134) antibody. Eligibility rules accepted prior anti-PD-1, anti-PD-L1 or anti-CTLA-4 therapy, and 40% to 50% had some.

Worth noting for this clone: Its antigen is currently unknown.

Overall study findings and caveats: Nonresponders, in some cases, also had low normalized T-cell clonal expansion. Both blood CD4+ and CD8+ T cells showed clonal growth by week 6 at 0.1 to 3.0 mg/kg.

Trimming at V came to 1 base and at J to 1 base, leaving 4 bases not matched to a gene. This CDR3 region has 15 residues. Germline V gene lookup returns CDR1 SQVTM and CDR2 ANQGSEA. Repertoires were generated with immunoSEQ multiplex PCR, while TCRdb's copy carries only in-frame clones and drops some. Of about 62,000 clones listed, about 85% were seen once; the top ten hold 4%. The input for sequencing was CD4+ or CD8+ T cells sorted from blood, taken in a trial of the OX40 agonist ivuxolimab. The sequence derives from an adult with an advanced solid tumor such as melanoma, head and neck, liver or kidney cancer. This chain connects TRBV29-1 to TRBJ2-1, with 7 bases matching TRBD2. This chain's CDR3 is CSVEVGRVSYNEQFF. CDR3 sequence (DNA): TGCAGCGTTGAAGTGGGGAGGGTGTCCTACAATGAGCAGTTCTTC.